One sample yielded the 31 T cell receptor beta chains listed below, sequenced in a study of blood T cell repertoires in COVID-19. Sequencing was performed with immunoSEQ multiplex PCR; in TCRdb, only in-frame clones are kept and a portion is missing. The sample yields about 120,000 clones, approximately 86% seen once. Sequencing input: peripheral blood. Receptors originate from a woman aged 45-60 years with active or convalescent COVID-19.

The chain employs TRBV5-1 and TRBJ2-2; 8 bases agree with TRBD1. The J segment lost 5 bases and the V segment lost 4 bases, leaving 7 bases of the junction unmatched. The CDR3 contains 15 residues. The germline V gene has CDR1 SGHRS and CDR2 YFSETQ. CDR3 nucleotide sequence: TGCGCCAGCAGCCCGACGACAGGGGTTACCGGGGAGCTGTTTTTT. Translating gives CASSPTTGVTGELFF.

The chain combines TRBV29-1 with TRBJ2-1; TRBD2 matches at 13 bases. The V segment lost 6 bases and the J segment 12 bases; nucleotides outside the gene matches: 17. The CDR3 contains 16 residues. CDR1 is SQVTM and CDR2 is ANQGSEA in the germline V gene. The DNA of the CDR3 is TGCAGCGTACGAATGGGACTAGCGGGATATGTTGCAGGGCAGTTCTTC. This encodes CSVRMGLAGYVAGQFF.

The chain couples TRBV19 to TRBJ2-3; TRBD2 might be the D (6 bases). The CDR3 covers 15 residues. Trimming pared 5 bases from V and 1 base from J, leaving 13 bases between. CDR1 and CDR2 (germline): LNHDA, SQIVND (reference sequence). CDR3 DNA: TGTGCCAGTAGTCTCCGGGACTTACGCACAGATACGCAGTATTTT. As protein: CASSLRDLRTDTQYF.

The genes are TRBV5-5 and TRBJ1-2, with 9 bases identical to TRBD1. J gave up 7 bases and V 0 bases, and 4 bases lay outside the gene matches. The CDR3 is made up of 14 amino acids. Germline lookup yields CDR1 SGHKS and CDR2 YYEKEE (reference sequence). The CDR3 reads CASSLAQGAGGYTF. The CDR3 region has the DNA TGTGCCAGCAGCTTGGCACAGGGGGCCGGTGGCTACACCTTC.

The rearrangement uses TRBV14 and TRBJ2-5; 7 nucleotides align to TRBD2. The length of the CDR3 is 15 residues. The V and J ends lost 3 bases and 2 bases, in that order; junction bases with no gene match: 6. Germline values: CDR1 SGHDN, CDR2 FVKESK. This chain's CDR3 is CASSQGAGWQETQYF. CDR3 DNA sequence: TGTGCCAGCAGCCAGGGAGCGGGATGGCAAGAGACCCAGTACTTC. Using reference TRBV14 and TRBJ2-5 for the parts outside the CDR3, the full variable domain is EAGVTQFPSHSVIEKGQTVTLRCDPISGHDNLYWYRRVMGKEIKFLLHFVKESKQDESGMPNNRFLAERTGGTYSTLKVQPAELEDSGVYFCASSQGAGWQETQYFGPGTRLLVL.

This clone was seen once. The rearrangement joins TRBV29-1 to TRBJ2-1; 8 nucleotides match TRBD2. Looked up from germline, CDR1 is SQVTM and CDR2 is ANQGSEA. The ends lost 4 bases at V and 7 bases at J; junction bases unmatched: 9. The CDR3 has 14 residues. The CDR3 region is CSVARLAPTNEQFF. The CDR3 coding sequence is TGCAGCGTTGCTCGACTAGCGCCGACAAATGAGCAGTTCTTC.

This clone was seen just once. The chain joins TRBV4-3 to TRBJ2-7; the match to TRBD2 covers 9 bases. CDR3 length: 14 residues. After removal of 0 bases from V and 4 bases from J, the junction contained 1 base not matched to a gene. Per germline, CDR1 LGHNA and CDR2 YSLEER. The CDR3, as DNA: TGCGCCAGCAGCCAAGAGGCGGGAGGGTACGAGCAGTACTTC. Its protein is CASSQEAGGYEQYF.

This rearrangement joins TRBV29-1 to TRBJ1-1; unclear D gene. Deletions cut 4 bases from V and 0 bases from J, with 6 bases between. The CDR3 has 12 residues. The germline V gene has CDR1 SQVTM and CDR2 ANQGSEA. CDR3 protein: CSVGQVNTEAFF. The CDR3 DNA reads as TGCAGCGTTGGGCAGGTGAACACTGAAGCTTTCTTT.

V usage is TRBV19 and J usage is TRBJ2-5, with D perhaps TRBD2 (6 bases). Trimming left V 3 bases short and J 2 bases short, with 7 bases between. CDR3 length equals 13 residues. Germline V gives CDR1 LNHDA, CDR2 SQIVND (reference sequence). In nucleotides, the CDR3 is TGTGCCAGTAGTATCCGGGGGCAAGAGACCCAGTACTTC. Its translation: CASSIRGQETQYF.

The CDR3 region has the DNA TGCGCCAGCAGCTTGGCCGGGGTATCTCTTGGAAACACCATATATTTT. It specifies CASSLAGVSLGNTIYF. The J gene is TRBJ1-3, the V gene TRBV5-1; unclear D gene. Germline V gives CDR1 SGHRS, CDR2 YFSETQ. Trimming left V 0 bases short and J 3 bases short, with 13 bases between. The CDR3 sequence is 16 residues long.

The chain combines TRBV6-5 with TRBJ2-2; perhaps TRBD2 as D (5 bases). Germline V gene lookup returns CDR1 MNHEY and CDR2 SVGAGI. The germline V and J ends were trimmed by 6 bases and 1 base, with 9 bases remaining between them. The CDR3 totals 14 residues. In nucleotides, the CDR3 is TGTGCCAGCAGCTGGACTGGGAACACCGGGGAGCTGTTTTTT. Residues: CASSWTGNTGELFF.

The chain joins TRBV7-2 to TRBJ2-1; 13 bases fit TRBD2. The CDR3 loop spans 16 amino acids. CDR1 SGHTA and CDR2 FQGNSA come from the germline V gene. With 5 bases clipped from V and 4 bases from J, the junction kept 5 bases outside the gene matches. CDR3 DNA: TGTGCCAGCAGCCCCTGGACTAGCGGGGGATACAATGAGCAGTTCTTC. Translated, it gives CASSPWTSGGYNEQFF.

A single count supports this clone. The chain is built from TRBV24-1 and TRBJ2-3; 7 bases are a match to TRBD1. This CDR3 has 15 amino acids. V lost 3 bases, J lost 1 base, and 3 bases stayed unmatched. Germline CDR1 and CDR2: KGHDR and SFDVKD. The CDR3 DNA is TGTGCCACCAGTGATCCCGGACAGGGCACAGATACGCAGTATTTT. Protein: CATSDPGQGTDTQYF.

Only one count was recorded for this clone. The chain joins TRBV11-2 to TRBJ1-5; 9 bases map to TRBD1. The V gene end was trimmed by 5 bases and the J gene end by 5 bases; junction bases not matched to a gene: 1. Per germline, CDR1 SGHAT and CDR2 FQNNGV. The CDR3 sequence is 13 residues long. The CDR3 DNA reads TGTGCCAGCAGCCGGACAGGGGATCAGCCCCAGCATTTT. It yields the protein CASSRTGDQPQHF.

The rearrangement joins TRBV5-1 to TRBJ2-7, with 10 bases that match TRBD2. With 5 bases clipped from V and 4 bases from J, the junction kept 9 bases outside the gene matches. Germline V gene lookup returns CDR1 SGHRS and CDR2 YFSETQ. The CDR3 is made up of 15 amino acids. CDR3 nucleotides: TGCGCCAGCAGTAGTCCGGGGACTAGCGTATACGAGCAGTACTTC. It codes for CASSSPGTSVYEQYF.

The gene calls are TRBV5-6 and TRBJ2-7; TRBD2 aligns across 11 bases. CDR1 and CDR2 from the germline V gene are SGHDT and YYEEEE. V shed 3 bases and J 4 bases; nucleotides not matched to a gene: 6. CDR3 size: 15 residues. The CDR3 region is CASSWGLAEIYEQYF. CDR3 sequence (DNA): TGTGCCAGCAGCTGGGGACTAGCGGAAATTTACGAGCAGTACTTC. Full variable domain (missing parts from reference TRBV5-6 and TRBJ2-7): DAGVTQSPTHLIKTRGQQVTLRCSPKSGHDTVSWYQQALGQGPQFIFQYYEEEERQRGNFPDRFSGHQFPNYSSELNVNALLLGDSALYLCASSWGLAEIYEQYFGPGTRLTVT.

This clone was picked up one time. The chain couples TRBV30 to TRBJ2-7; weak D call: TRBD1 (6 bases). Trimming took off 1 base at V and 2 bases at J, with 9 bases between the two ends. There are 13 residues in the CDR3. In germline, CDR1 is GTSNPN, CDR2 SVGIG (reference sequence). CDR3 amino acids: CAWSEDSPYEQYF. Here the CDR3 DNA reads TGTGCCTGGAGTGAGGACAGTCCCTACGAGCAGTACTTC.

The gene calls are TRBV9 and TRBJ2-5, with unresolved D. The CDR3 runs to 13 residues. The germline V and J ends were trimmed by 3 bases and 2 bases, with 8 bases remaining between them. The germline V gene has CDR1 SGDLS and CDR2 YYNGEE. The CDR3 region is CASSAAVQETQYF. CDR3 nucleotides: TGTGCCAGCAGCGCCGCGGTGCAAGAGACCCAGTACTTC.

This clone was counted a few times. The chain has TRBV5-6 and TRBJ2-1, with D perhaps matching TRBD1 (6 bases). Germline CDR1 SGHDT, CDR2 YYEEEE. V dropped 0 bases and J dropped 7 bases, with 14 bases sitting between them. This CDR3 has 15 amino acids. This chain's CDR3 is CASSLVPGERNEQFF. As DNA, the CDR3 is TGTGCCAGCAGCTTGGTCCCAGGGGAGAGGAATGAGCAGTTCTTC.

V usage is TRBV19 and J usage is TRBJ1-1, with 9 bases that match TRBD1. Germline CDR1 is LNHDA and CDR2 is SQIVND (reference sequence). The V and J ends lost 8 bases and 6 bases, in that order; junction bases with no gene match: 7. This CDR3 has 13 amino acids. The CDR3 sequence is CASSRDRDSEAFF. Written as DNA, the CDR3 is TGTGCCAGTTCCCGGGACAGGGACTCTGAAGCTTTCTTT.

The rearrangement links TRBV7-9 to TRBJ2-7; 8 bases map to TRBD1. The CDR3 is made up of 15 amino acids. CDR1 and CDR2 (germline): SEHNR, FQNEAQ (reference sequence). V shed 1 base and J 6 bases; nucleotides not matched to a gene: 8. The CDR3 region is CASSLESRTGPEQYF. The CDR3 DNA reads as TGTGCCAGCAGCTTAGAGAGCCGGACAGGGCCCGAGCAGTACTTC.

Notes on this clone: This CDR3 is also generated by other DNA sequences in the sample. This chain joins TRBV7-2 and TRBJ2-3, with D uncertain. The CDR3 totals 13 residues. V lost 1 base, J lost 3 bases, and 5 bases lay in between. Germline V gene sequence: CDR1 SGHTA, CDR2 FQGNSA. CDR3: CASSLGVTDTQYF. The CDR3 DNA reads as TGTGCCAGCAGCTTAGGTGTAACAGATACGCAGTATTTT.

J is TRBJ2-4 and V is TRBV28, with TRBD1 matching 11 bases. This CDR3 is built from 14 residues. V dropped 4 bases and J dropped 9; count of bases not matched to a gene: 5. Germline V lookup: CDR1 MDHEN, CDR2 SYDVKM. DNA of the CDR3: TGTGCCAGCAGTTCCGGACAGGGGGCGAGCATTCAGTACTTC. Its protein is CASSSGQGASIQYF. Full variable domain (outside the CDR3, taken from reference TRBV28 and TRBJ2-4): DVKVTQSSRYLVKRTGEKVFLECVQDMDHENMFWYRQDPGLGLRLIYFSYDVKMKEKGDIPEGYSVSREKKERFSLILESASTNQTSMYLCASSSGQGASIQYFGAGTRLSVL.

This rearrangement joins TRBV2 to TRBJ1-1; 7 bases are shared with TRBD1. The V gene end was trimmed by 8 bases and the J gene end by 1 base; junction bases not matched to a gene: 4. In germline, CDR1 is SNHLY, CDR2 FYNNEI. There are 13 residues in the CDR3. The CDR3: CASGWTGNTEAFF. The CDR3 DNA follows: TGTGCCAGCGGCTGGACAGGGAACACTGAAGCTTTCTTT.

The genes are TRBV15 and TRBJ1-2; D is perhaps TRBD1 (6 bases). Germline CDR1 and CDR2: LNHNV and YYDKDF (reference sequence). This CDR3 comprises 14 residues. Trimming pared 0 bases from V and 5 bases from J, leaving 10 bases between. CDR3 sequence (DNA): TGTGCCACCAGCAGAGAGGGGGCGCGGTATGGCTACACCTTC. This translates into CATSREGARYGYTF.

The chain has TRBV4-3 and TRBJ2-3; 10 positions agree with TRBD1. The germline gives CDR1 LGHNA, CDR2 YSLEER. This CDR3 comprises 16 residues. Unmatched junction bases numbered 5, after V lost 1 base and J lost 4 bases. The CDR3 coding sequence is TGCGCCAGCAGCCAAGGGGGACAGGGGAGAGCAGATACGCAGTATTTT. Protein sequence: CASSQGGQGRADTQYF.

The chain is built from TRBV18 and TRBJ2-7, with 10 positions matching TRBD1. The CDR3 consists of 13 residues. Trimming removed 8 bases from V and 4 bases from J; junction bases left unmatched: 5. The germline gives CDR1 KGHSH, CDR2 LQKENI. CDR3 in amino acids: CASGGTGVYEQYF. CDR3 nucleotides: TGTGCCAGCGGCGGGACAGGGGTTTACGAGCAGTACTTC.

V gene TRBV11-3 combines with J gene TRBJ2-5; D not resolved. TRBJ2-7 matches the DNA end more closely, so the J call is doubtful. The CDR3 totals 13 residues. Germline assignment: CDR1 SGHNT and CDR2 YENEEA. The CDR3 loop is CASSFLGSHEQYF. The CDR3 region has the DNA TGTGCCAGCAGCTTTCTCGGGTCCCACGAGCAGTACTTC.

The chain couples TRBV24-1 to TRBJ1-2; 11 positions match TRBD1. V was clipped by 9 bases and J by 2 bases; unmatched bases: 1. This CDR3 is built from 13 residues. The germline V gene has CDR1 KGHDR and CDR2 SFDVKD. CDR3 sequence: CATGDRGNYGYTF. CDR3 bases: TGTGCCACCGGGGACAGGGGGAACTATGGCTACACCTTC.

This clone has a handful of counts. V usage is TRBV7-2 and J usage is TRBJ2-6; D possibly corresponds to TRBD1 (6 bases). Germline CDR1 is SGHTA and CDR2 is FQGNSA. V was clipped by 2 bases and J by 17 bases, with 22 bases between them. The CDR3 has 15 amino acids. The CDR3 nucleotides read TGTGCCAGCAGCTTAAACCGCCAGGAGGACAGAACAATGACTTTC. This codes for CASSLNRQEDRTMTF.

J is TRBJ2-5 and V is TRBV6-2 or TRBV6-3; TRBD2 matches 8 bases. Trimming at V came to 5 bases and at J to 1 base, leaving 9 bases not matched to a gene. Germline V gives CDR1 MNHEY, CDR2 SVGEGT. The CDR3 is made up of 16 amino acids. This chain's CDR3 is CASSLAGPILQETQYF. The CDR3 region has the DNA TGTGCCAGCAGTCTAGCGGGCCCCATTCTCCAAGAGACCCAGTACTTC.